This TCR beta chain was retrieved from a study of cytomegalovirus exposure and HLA in healthy donors. Across the study: Tens of millions of unique TCRs from HLA-typed donors were held in an early release of data. Whole-study findings and limits: The listing of roughly 160 TCR beta chains classed them as cytomegalovirus-associated. Analysis was carried out at a later point, and it linked a missense DCLRE1C variant to TCR beta V- and J-gene trimming. The Asian-associated ancestry cluster reportedly had fewer N-insertions than the approximately 690-donor mean in a later analysis.

The CDR3 region is 17 residues in length, termini included. A word on this clone: Antigen specificity is unknown. No DNA is shown, since the ends of the CDR3 on it are uncertain; the CDR3 is the one TCRdb lists.

The PCR ran on 60 Vbeta and 13 Jbeta primers. Generated by immunoSEQ multiplex PCR, the TCRdb table keeps only in-frame clones and is missing some. The sample yields roughly 120,000 clones, 65% to 75% seen once. This sequence joins TRBV12-2 and TRBJ1-1; no DNA check was done on the table's D call, TRBD1. TRBV12-2 is a recognized pseudogene. This TCR was recovered from a woman between 45 and 65 years old in good health and CMV-seropositive. The sample was PBMCs. The CDR3 loop is CASRSTLVGQGNTEAFF.